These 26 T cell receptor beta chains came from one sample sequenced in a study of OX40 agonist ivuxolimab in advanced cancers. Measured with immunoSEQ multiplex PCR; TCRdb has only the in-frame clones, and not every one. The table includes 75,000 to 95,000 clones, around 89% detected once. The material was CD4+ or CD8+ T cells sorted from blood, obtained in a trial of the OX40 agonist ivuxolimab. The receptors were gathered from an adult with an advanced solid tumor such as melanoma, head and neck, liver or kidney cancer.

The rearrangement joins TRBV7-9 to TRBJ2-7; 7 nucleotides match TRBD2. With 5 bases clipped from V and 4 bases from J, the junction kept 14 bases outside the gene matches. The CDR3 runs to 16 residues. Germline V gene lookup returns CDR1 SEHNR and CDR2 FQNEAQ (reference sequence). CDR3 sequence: CASSGGGSGNQYEQYF. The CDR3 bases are TGTGCCAGCAGCGGCGGGGGTAGCGGTAACCAATACGAGCAGTACTTC.

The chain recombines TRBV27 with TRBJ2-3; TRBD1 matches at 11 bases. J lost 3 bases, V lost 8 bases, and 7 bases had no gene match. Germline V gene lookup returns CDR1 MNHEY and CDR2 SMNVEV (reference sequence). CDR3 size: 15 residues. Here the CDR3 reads CASGRTGGATDTQYF. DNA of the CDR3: TGTGCCAGCGGGCGGACAGGGGGCGCGACAGATACGCAGTATTTT.

The DNA for the CDR3 is TGTGCCAGCAGCTTACAGGGGTTCAGCGAGCAGTACTTC. Residues: CASSLQGFSEQYF. The chain combines TRBV7-8 with TRBJ2-7; the D gene is possibly TRBD1 (6 bases). The CDR3 consists of 13 residues. Trimming removed 2 bases at V and 6 bases at J, with 11 bases between. The germline V gene encodes CDR1 SGHVS and CDR2 FQNEAQ. Supplemented by reference TRBV7-8 and TRBJ2-7, the full variable domain reads GAGVSQSPRYKVAKRGQDVALRCDPISGHVSLFWYQQALGQGPEFLTYFQNEAQLDKSGLPSDRFFAERPEGSVSTLKIQRTQQEDSAVYLCASSLQGFSEQYFGPGTRLTVT.

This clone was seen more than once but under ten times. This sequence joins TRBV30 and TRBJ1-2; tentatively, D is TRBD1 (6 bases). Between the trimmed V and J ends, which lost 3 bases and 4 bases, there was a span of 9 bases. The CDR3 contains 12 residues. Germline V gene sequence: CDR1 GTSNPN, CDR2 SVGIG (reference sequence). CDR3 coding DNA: TGTGCCTGGAGGCCGGACAGCTATGGCTACACCTTC. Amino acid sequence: CAWRPDSYGYTF.

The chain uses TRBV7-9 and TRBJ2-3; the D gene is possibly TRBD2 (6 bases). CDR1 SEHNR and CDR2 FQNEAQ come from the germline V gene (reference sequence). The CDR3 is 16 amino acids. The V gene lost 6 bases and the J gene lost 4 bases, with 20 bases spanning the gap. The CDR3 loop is CASRPREGGGPDTQYF. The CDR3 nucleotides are TGTGCCAGCAGGCCCCGCGAGGGAGGCGGTCCAGATACGCAGTATTTT.

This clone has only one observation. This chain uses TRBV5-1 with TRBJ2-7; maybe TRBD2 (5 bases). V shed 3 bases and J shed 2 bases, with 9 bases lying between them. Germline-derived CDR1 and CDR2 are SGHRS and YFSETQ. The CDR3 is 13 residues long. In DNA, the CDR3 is TGCGCCAGCAGCTCGGACTCGGCCTACGAGCAGTACTTC. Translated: CASSSDSAYEQYF.

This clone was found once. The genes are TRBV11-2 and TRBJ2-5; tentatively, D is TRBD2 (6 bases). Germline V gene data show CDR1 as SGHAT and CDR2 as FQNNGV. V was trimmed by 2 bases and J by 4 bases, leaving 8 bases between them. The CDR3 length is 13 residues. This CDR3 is CASSLYGGETQYF. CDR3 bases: TGTGCCAGCAGCTTATACGGGGGAGAGACCCAGTACTTC.

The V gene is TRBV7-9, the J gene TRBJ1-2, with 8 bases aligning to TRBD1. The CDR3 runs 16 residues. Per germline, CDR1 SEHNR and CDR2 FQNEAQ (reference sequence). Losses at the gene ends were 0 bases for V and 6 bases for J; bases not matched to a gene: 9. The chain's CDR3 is CASSLAPGGDENGYTF. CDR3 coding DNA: TGTGCCAGCAGCTTAGCTCCAGGGGGCGATGAGAATGGCTACACCTTC.

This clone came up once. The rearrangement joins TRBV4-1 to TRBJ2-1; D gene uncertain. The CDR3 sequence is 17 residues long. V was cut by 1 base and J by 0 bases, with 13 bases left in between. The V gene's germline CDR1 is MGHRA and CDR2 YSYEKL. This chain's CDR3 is CASSQGLARSSYNEQFF. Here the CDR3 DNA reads TGCGCCAGCAGCCAAGGGCTGGCTAGGAGCTCCTACAATGAGCAGTTCTTC.

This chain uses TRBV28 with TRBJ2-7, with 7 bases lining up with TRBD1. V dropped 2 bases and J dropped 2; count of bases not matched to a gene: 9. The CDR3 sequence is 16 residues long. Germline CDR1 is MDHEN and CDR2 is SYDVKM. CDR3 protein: CASSLSLGQKPYEQYF. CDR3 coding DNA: TGTGCCAGCAGTTTAAGCCTGGGACAGAAACCCTACGAGCAGTACTTC.

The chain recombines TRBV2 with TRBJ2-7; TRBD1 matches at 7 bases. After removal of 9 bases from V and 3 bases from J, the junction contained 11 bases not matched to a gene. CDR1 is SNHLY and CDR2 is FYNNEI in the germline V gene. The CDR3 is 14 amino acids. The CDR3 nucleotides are TGTGCCAGAGGAACGGACAGGCAGTTCTACGAGCAGTACTTC. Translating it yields CARGTDRQFYEQYF.

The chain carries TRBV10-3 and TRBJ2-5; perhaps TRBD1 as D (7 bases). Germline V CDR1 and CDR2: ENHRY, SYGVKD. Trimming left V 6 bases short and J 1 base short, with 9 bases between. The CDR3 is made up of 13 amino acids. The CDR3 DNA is TGTGCCATCAGCCAGGGGGGCCAAGAGACCCAGTACTTC. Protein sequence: CAISQGGQETQYF.

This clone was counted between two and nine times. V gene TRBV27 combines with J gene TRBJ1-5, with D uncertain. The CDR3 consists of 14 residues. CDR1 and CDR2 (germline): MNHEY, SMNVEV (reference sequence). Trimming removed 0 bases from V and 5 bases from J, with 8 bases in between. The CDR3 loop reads CASSLSEIHQPQHF. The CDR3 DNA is TGTGCCAGCAGTTTATCCGAGATTCATCAGCCCCAGCATTTT.

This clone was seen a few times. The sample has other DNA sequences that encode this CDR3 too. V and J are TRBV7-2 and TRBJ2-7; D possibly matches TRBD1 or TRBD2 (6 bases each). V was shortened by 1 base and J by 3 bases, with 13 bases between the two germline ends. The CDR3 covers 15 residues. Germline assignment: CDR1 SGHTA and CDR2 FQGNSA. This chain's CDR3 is CASSLGGAGDYEQYF. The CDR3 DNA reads TGTGCCAGCAGCTTAGGGGGGGCGGGCGACTACGAGCAGTACTTC.

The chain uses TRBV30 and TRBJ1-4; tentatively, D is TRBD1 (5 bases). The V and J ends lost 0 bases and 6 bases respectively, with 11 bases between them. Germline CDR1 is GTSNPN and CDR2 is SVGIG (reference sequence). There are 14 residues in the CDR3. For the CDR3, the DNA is TGTGCCTGGAGTGTGTCGGGGGTGGATGAAAAACTGTTTTTT. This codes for CAWSVSGVDEKLFF.

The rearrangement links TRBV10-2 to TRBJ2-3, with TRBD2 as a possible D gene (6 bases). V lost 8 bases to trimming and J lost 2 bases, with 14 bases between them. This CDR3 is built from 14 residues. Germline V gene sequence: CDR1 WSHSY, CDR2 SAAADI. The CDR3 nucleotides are TGCGCCAGCGGCGGTAGCGGATACACAGATACGCAGTATTTT. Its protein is CASGGSGYTDTQYF.

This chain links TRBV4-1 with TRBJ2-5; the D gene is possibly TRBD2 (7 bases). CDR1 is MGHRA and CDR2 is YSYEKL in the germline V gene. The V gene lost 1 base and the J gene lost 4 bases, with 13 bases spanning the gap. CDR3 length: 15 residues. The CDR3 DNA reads TGCGCCAGCAGCCAAGGGACGGGGGGCGGAGAGACCCAGTACTTC. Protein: CASSQGTGGGETQYF.

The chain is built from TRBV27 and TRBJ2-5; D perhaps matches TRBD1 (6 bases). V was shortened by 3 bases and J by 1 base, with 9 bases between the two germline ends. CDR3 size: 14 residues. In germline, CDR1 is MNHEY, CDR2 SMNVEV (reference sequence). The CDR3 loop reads CASSFRGGQETQYF. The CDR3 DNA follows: TGTGCCAGCAGTTTTCGAGGGGGCCAAGAGACCCAGTACTTC.

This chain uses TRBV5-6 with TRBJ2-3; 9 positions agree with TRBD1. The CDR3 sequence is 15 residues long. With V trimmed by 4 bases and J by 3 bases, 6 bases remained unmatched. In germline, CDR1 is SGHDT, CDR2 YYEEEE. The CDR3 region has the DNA TGTGCCAGCAGCATGGGACAGGGTAGGACAGATACGCAGTATTTT. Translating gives CASSMGQGRTDTQYF.

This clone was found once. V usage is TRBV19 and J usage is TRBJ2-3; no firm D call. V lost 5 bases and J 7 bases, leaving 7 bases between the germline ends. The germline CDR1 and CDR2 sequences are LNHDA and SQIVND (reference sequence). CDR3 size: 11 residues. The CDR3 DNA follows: TGTGCCAGTAGTGAATCATATACGCAGTATTTT. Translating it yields CASSESYTQYF. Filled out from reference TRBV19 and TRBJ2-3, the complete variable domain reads DGGITQSPKYLFRKEGQNVTLSCEQNLNHDAMYWYRQDPGQGLRLIYYSQIVNDFQKGDIAEGYSVSREKKESFPLTVTSAQKNPTAFYLCASSESYTQYFGPGTRLTVL.

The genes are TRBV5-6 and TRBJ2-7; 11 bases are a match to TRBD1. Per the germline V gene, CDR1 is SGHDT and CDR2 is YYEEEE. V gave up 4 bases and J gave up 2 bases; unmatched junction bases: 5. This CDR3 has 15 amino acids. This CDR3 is CASSPGTGGPYEQYF. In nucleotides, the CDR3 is TGTGCCAGCAGCCCCGGGACAGGGGGTCCCTACGAGCAGTACTTC.

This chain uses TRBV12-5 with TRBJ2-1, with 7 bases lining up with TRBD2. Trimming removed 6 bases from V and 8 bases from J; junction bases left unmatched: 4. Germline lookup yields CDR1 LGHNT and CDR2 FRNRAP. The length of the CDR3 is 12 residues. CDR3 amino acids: CASGWTRYEQFF. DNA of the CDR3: TGTGCTAGTGGCTGGACTAGATATGAGCAGTTCTTC.

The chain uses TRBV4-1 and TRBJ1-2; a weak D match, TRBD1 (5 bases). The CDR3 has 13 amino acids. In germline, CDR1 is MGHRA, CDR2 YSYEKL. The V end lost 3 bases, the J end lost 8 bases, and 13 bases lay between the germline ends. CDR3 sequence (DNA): TGCGCCAGCAGCCAGGGGGGAAGTTACGGCTACACCTTC. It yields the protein CASSQGGSYGYTF.

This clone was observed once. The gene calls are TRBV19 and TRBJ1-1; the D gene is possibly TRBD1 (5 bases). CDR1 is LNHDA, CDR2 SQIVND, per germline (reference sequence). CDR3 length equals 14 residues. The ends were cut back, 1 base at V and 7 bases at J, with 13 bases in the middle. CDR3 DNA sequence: TGTGCCAGTAGTATAGGGCCGGGGAGGGGTGAAGCTTTCTTT. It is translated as CASSIGPGRGEAFF. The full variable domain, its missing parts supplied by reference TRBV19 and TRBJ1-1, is DGGITQSPKYLFRKEGQNVTLSCEQNLNHDAMYWYRQDPGQGLRLIYYSQIVNDFQKGDIAEGYSVSREKKESFPLTVTSAQKNPTAFYLCASSIGPGRGEAFFGQGTRLTVV.

The CDR3 protein is CASSFTGAENIQYF. The CDR3 region has the DNA TGTGCCAGCAGTTTCACCGGGGCTGAAAACATTCAGTACTTC. The gene calls are TRBV27 and TRBJ2-4, with D perhaps TRBD1 or TRBD2 (5 bases each). V lost 3 bases, J lost 5 bases, and 11 bases lay in between. The CDR3 runs to 14 residues. Germline V gene sequence: CDR1 MNHEY, CDR2 SMNVEV (reference sequence).

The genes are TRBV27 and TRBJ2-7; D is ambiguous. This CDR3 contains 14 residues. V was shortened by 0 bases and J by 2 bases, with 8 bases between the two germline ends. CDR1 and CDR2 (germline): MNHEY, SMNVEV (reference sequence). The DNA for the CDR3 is TGTGCCAGCAGTTTATCGCCGTCGACCTACGAGCAGTACTTC. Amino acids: CASSLSPSTYEQYF.